This passage covers 10 T cell receptor beta chains from one sample sequenced in a study of cytomegalovirus exposure and HLA in healthy donors. Primers included in the PCR were 60 Vbeta and 13 Jbeta primers. Repertoires were generated with immunoSEQ multiplex PCR, while TCRdb's copy carries only in-frame clones and drops some. The sample lists tens of thousands of clones; about 77% were seen once. Sequenced sample: PBMCs. All receptors derive from a male donor in good health and CMV-seropositive.

This clone has a handful of counts. The genes are TRBV10-2 and TRBJ1-1; 9 bases are shared with TRBD1. The germline V gene has CDR1 WSHSY and CDR2 SAAADI. This CDR3 has 16 residues. J lost 4 bases, V lost 3 bases, and 9 bases had no gene match. The DNA for the CDR3 is TGCGCCAGCAGTGACGGTTCGGGACAGGGACGCACTGAAGCTTTCTTT. It yields the protein CASSDGSGQGRTEAFF.

V is TRBV7-9 and J is TRBJ1-6; D unclear. V dropped 3 bases and J dropped 10 bases, with 10 bases sitting between them. From germline, CDR1 is SEHNR and CDR2 FQNEAQ (reference sequence). The CDR3 extends over 13 amino acids. The CDR3 loop is CASSFASGSPLHF. The DNA for the CDR3 is TGTGCCAGCAGCTTTGCAAGCGGCTCACCCCTCCACTTT.

This clone was picked up a small number of times. V gene TRBV28 combines with J gene TRBJ1-2; D perhaps matches TRBD1 (5 bases). V was pared by 5 bases and J by 4 bases, with 20 bases between. Germline lookup yields CDR1 MDHEN and CDR2 SYDVKM. The CDR3 sequence is 16 residues long. In nucleotides, the CDR3 is TGTGCCAGCAGTCCTACTAATGACAGACCGGCCTATGGCTACACCTTC. Translated: CASSPTNDRPAYGYTF.

This clone showed up just a few times. The V gene is TRBV7-9, the J gene TRBJ2-6, with unresolved D. With 4 bases removed from V and 1 base from J, the gap between germline ends came to 17 bases. Germline CDR1 is SEHNR and CDR2 is FQNEAQ (reference sequence). The CDR3 contains 18 residues. The CDR3 DNA reads TGTGCCAGCAGCTCACCCGATCCTAGGTTGTCTGGGGCCAACGTCCTGACTTTC. Translation gives CASSSPDPRLSGANVLTF.

The J gene is TRBJ1-1, the V gene TRBV2, with unresolved D. The germline gives CDR1 SNHLY, CDR2 FYNNEI. V was shortened by 7 bases and J by 0 bases, with 15 bases between the two germline ends. The CDR3 is 15 residues long. CDR3 coding DNA: TGTGCCAGCACCAAAAACCCAGGCCTGAACACTGAAGCTTTCTTT. It encodes CASTKNPGLNTEAFF.

The rearrangement links TRBV30 to TRBJ1-1, with no clear D. CDR3 size: 14 residues. V was cut by 2 bases and J by 1 base, with 11 bases left in between. From germline, CDR1 is GTSNPN and CDR2 SVGIG (reference sequence). The CDR3, as DNA: TGTGCCTGGAGTAGAGGGCCCACGAACACTGAAGCTTTCTTT. This gives the protein CAWSRGPTNTEAFF.

This sequence joins TRBV6-1 and TRBJ1-2; D may be TRBD1 (5 bases). CDR1 is MNHNS, CDR2 SASEGT, per germline. The CDR3 loop spans 11 amino acids. Trimming took 1 base from V and 8 from J, leaving 5 bases between them. The CDR3 is CASSEGGGYTF. The CDR3 nucleotides are TGTGCCAGCAGTGAAGGGGGCGGCTACACCTTC.

V usage is TRBV7-6 and J usage is TRBJ2-7; D is possibly TRBD1 (5 bases). V was cut by 4 bases and J by 0 bases, with 13 bases left in between. This CDR3 contains 15 residues. CDR1 and CDR2 (germline): SGHVS, FNYEAQ. The CDR3 DNA follows: TGTGCCAGCAGCTCTTCGACAGAGCTCTCCTACGAGCAGTACTTC. This codes for CASSSSTELSYEQYF.

Only one count was recorded for this clone. The chain uses TRBV19 and TRBJ2-3; D is unresolved. Trimming stripped 2 bases from V and 3 bases from J, with 9 bases between. The CDR3 spans 14 residues. From germline, CDR1 is LNHDA and CDR2 SQIVND (reference sequence). CDR3 region: CASSISTGTDTQYF. The CDR3 bases are TGTGCCAGTAGTATATCCACCGGGACAGATACGCAGTATTTT.

The J gene is TRBJ2-3, the V gene TRBV5-6, with D tentatively TRBD1 (5 bases). From germline, CDR1 is SGHDT and CDR2 YYEEEE. The CDR3 totals 13 residues. Trimming stripped 0 bases from V and 6 bases from J, with 8 bases between. The CDR3 DNA sequence: TGTGCCAGCAGCTTGGGCCCAGGGGATACGCAGTATTTT. Protein sequence: CASSLGPGDTQYF.